A selection of T cell receptor beta chains follows, all from one sample in a study of T cell responses to AZD1222 COVID-19 vaccine. Using immunoSEQ multiplex PCR, the repertoire was profiled, and TCRdb retains in-frame clones only, with some absent. The sample shows over 150,000 clones, around 90% of them seen only once. The sequencing here drew on peripheral blood, taken on day 0 of AZD1222 vaccination. The receptors shown here come from an adult in good health. The CDR3 runs from the conserved cysteine through the conserved F or W. Fields, in order: V gene, D gene, J gene, CDR3 length, clone size, CDR3 protein, CDR3 DNA. D genes are given only for firm matches. Rows give clone size only sometimes, using once, few, many, or a class for an expanded clone.

TRBV24-1	TRBD2	TRBJ2-3	16	.	CATRATSGRGTDTQYF	TGTGCCACCAGAGCAACAAGCGGGCGGGGGACAGATACGCAGTATTTT
TRBV5-1	.	TRBJ2-5	14	.	CASSLRGIRETQYF	TGCGCCAGCAGCCTTCGAGGCATCCGAGAGACCCAGTACTTC
TRBV28	.	TRBJ2-1	14	.	CASSFRLVRDEQFF	TGTGCCAGCAGTTTCCGCCTCGTTCGGGATGAGCAGTTCTTC
TRBV7-2	TRBD2	TRBJ2-6	15	.	CASSPGGSGANVLTF	TGTGCCAGCAGCCCCGGGGGGTCTGGGGCCAACGTCCTGACTTTC
TRBV7-6	.	TRBJ1-5	13	.	CASSFGGNQPQHF	TGTGCCAGCAGCTTCGGGGGAAATCAGCCCCAGCATTTT
TRBV5-5	.	TRBJ1-4	15	.	CASSYTGNNIEKLFF	TGTGCCAGCAGTTATACCGGGAATAACATTGAAAAACTGTTTTTT
TRBV5-4	.	TRBJ1-1	14	.	CASSEGEMNTEAFF	TGTGCCAGCAGCGAGGGAGAAATGAACACTGAAGCTTTCTTT
TRBV28	.	TRBJ2-1	14	.	CASSSYRLTGGEIF	TGTGCCAGCAGTTCCTACCGATTGACAGGAGGGGAGATCTTC
TRBV5-1	TRBD2	TRBJ2-1	15	.	CASSRVGTSGNEQFF	TGCGCCAGCAGCCGGGTGGGGACTAGCGGTAATGAGCAGTTCTTC
TRBV7-2	TRBD1	TRBJ1-3	14	.	CASNGQALGNTIYF	TGTGCCAGCAACGGACAGGCGCTAGGAAACACCATATATTTT
TRBV9	.	TRBJ2-7	12	.	CASSVGQEEQYF	TGTGCCAGCAGCGTAGGCCAGGAAGAGCAGTACTTC
TRBV6-5	.	TRBJ2-7	14	.	CASTKRRGSYEQYF	TGTGCCAGCACAAAACGCAGGGGTAGTTACGAGCAGTACTTC
TRBV29-1	.	TRBJ1-2	12	.	CSVKGGEYGYTF	TGCAGCGTAAAGGGCGGCGAATATGGCTACACCTTC
TRBV2	.	TRBJ2-7	10	once	CASRTYEQYF	TGTGCCAGTCGGACCTACGAGCAGTACTTC
TRBV9	.	TRBJ1-1	15	.	CASSPGRLGNTEAFF	TGTGCCAGCAGCCCCGGACGACTTGGCAACACTGAAGCTTTCTTT
TRBV2	.	TRBJ2-3	12	.	CASRRVLDTQYF	TGTGCCAGCAGGCGAGTTCTAGATACGCAGTATTTT
TRBV2	TRBD1	TRBJ1-1	15	.	CASNAWDRLNTEAFF	TGTGCCAGCAATGCCTGGGACAGGCTGAACACTGAAGCTTTCTTT
TRBV3-1/TRBV3-2	.	TRBJ2-7	11	.	CASSREEPWGF	TGTGCCAGCAGCAGGGAAGAGCCCTGGGGCTTC
TRBV15	.	TRBJ2-1	14	once	CATSREGPSNEQFF	TGTGCCACCAGCAGAGAGGGTCCCTCCAATGAGCAGTTCTTC